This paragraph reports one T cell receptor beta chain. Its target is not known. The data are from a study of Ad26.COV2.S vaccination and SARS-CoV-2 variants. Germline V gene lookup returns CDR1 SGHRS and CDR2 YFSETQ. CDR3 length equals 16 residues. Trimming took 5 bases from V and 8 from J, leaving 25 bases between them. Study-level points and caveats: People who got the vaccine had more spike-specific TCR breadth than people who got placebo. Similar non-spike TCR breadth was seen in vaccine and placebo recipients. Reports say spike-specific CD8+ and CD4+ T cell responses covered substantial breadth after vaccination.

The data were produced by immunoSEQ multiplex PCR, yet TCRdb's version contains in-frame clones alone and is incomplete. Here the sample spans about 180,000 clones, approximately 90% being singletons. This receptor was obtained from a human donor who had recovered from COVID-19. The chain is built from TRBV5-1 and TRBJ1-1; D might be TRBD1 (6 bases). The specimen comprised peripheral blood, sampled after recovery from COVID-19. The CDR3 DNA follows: TGCGCCAGCAGTTTTCAACAGGGACCCCAACAAGTGGAAGCTTTCTTT. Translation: CASSFQQGPQQVEAFF.